This T cell receptor (beta chain) was obtained from a study of shared clonotypes between healthy human individuals. Naive CD8 cells lacked CD45RO, underwent positive selection for CCR7 and left out terminally differentiated effector memory CD45RA+ cells. This clone was seen only once. Its antigen is currently unknown. Overall study results and limits: Among non-shared clonotypes, generation probabilities were lower than among those shared by all four donors. Incompleteness in sorted-subset sequencing, despite large depth, was shown by rarefaction.

Deep-level settings were used for running the assay. Around 200 ng DNA, tens of thousands of T cell genomes, went into each sorted-subset replicate PCR. Clones were sequenced by immunoSEQ multiplex PCR, and TCRdb holds only the in-frame ones, with some missing. The sample carries about 2 million clones, just under 95% recorded once. The clonotype originates from a man younger than 30 in good health. The source material was naive CD8+ T cells sorted from blood.

The CDR3 DNA reads TGTGCCAGCAGCTTCGACAGTAAATACGAGCAGTACTTC. This translates into CASSFDSKYEQYF. V usage is TRBV5-5 and J usage is TRBJ2-7; TRBD1 is a possible D gene (5 bases). The CDR3 loop spans 13 amino acids. The ends were cut back, 2 bases at V and 4 bases at J, with 10 bases in the middle. Germline V gene lookup returns CDR1 SGHKS and CDR2 YYEKEE (reference sequence).